The present T cell receptor (beta chain) was sequenced within a study of blood T cell repertoires in COVID-19 (dated by TCRdb to 2019 to 2021). In the study overall: The collaborator samples originated in the United States, Italy and Spain and spanned the acute and convalescent phases of COVID-19. The dataset comprised deeply sampled blood TCRbeta repertoires from subjects exposed to, actively infected with, or recovered from COVID-19. Samples were obtained from the ongoing ImmuneRACE study (first 160 participants) and from 1,254 subjects provided by 6 global collaborators. The repertoires were released in a freely available public database intended as a resource for research on the immune response to SARS-CoV-2. The prospective study material was composed of cDNA or gDNA derived from T cells, B-cell-depleted T cells, or PBMCs. Sample metadata almost always included a de-identified subject ID, COVID-19 status, age in years and sex. Where available, HLA class I and class II types were taken from metadata supplied by the sample provider and were not determined by assay-based typing. The research as a whole found: Clinical and demographic metadata were provided uncurated, with the amount varying by source and participant.

A word on this clone: The specificity of this receptor is unknown. No quality values exist for individual bases; no much larger clone is one base distant.

The CDR3 holds 12 amino acids from the cysteine to the phenylalanine. The entry retains the CDR3 DNA only, 36 bases that are in frame from base 1. CDR1 and CDR2 (SGHRS, YFSETQ) derive from the germline V gene. The V end gives up 5 bases and the J end 6 bases, leaving 3 bases in the junction not matched to a gene. TCRbeta CDR3 regions were amplified from genomic DNA by means of the immunoSEQ Assay, a bias-controlled multiplex PCR. The original pipeline was this. Within the assay, amplification of reference gene primers was used to estimate how many nucleated cells each sample contained. Sequence reads were collapsed and filtered to measure the absolute abundance of every unique TCRbeta CDR3 rearrangement. For each sample, productive Simpson clonality was calculated by taking the square root of Simpson's diversity index across productive rearrangements. TCRdb carries this immuneACCESS record with in-frame sequences only. Its versions omit some clonotypes, under half of them owing to an unresolved V gene in the studies checked, with the rest unexplained. The V and J calls and clone size come from that table; D and trimming were worked out from the DNA. The sample table shows some 94,000 clones, and about 70% are seen once. The top ten clones comprise about 22% of the sample.

The collaborating institutions used their own protocols to collect whole blood in K2EDTA tubes. For TCRbeta analysis, collaborator samples were shipped as frozen whole blood, as isolated PBMCs, or as DNA extracted from either sample type. The receptor chain draws on TRBV5-1 and TRBJ2-3; a stretch of 7 junction bases matches TRBD1. Sequencing was performed on peripheral blood. The sequence came from a woman aged 60-75 years in a cohort sampled during active or convalescent COVID-19. The CDR3 region: CASRDRMDTQYF. In nucleotide form, the sequence is TGCGCCAGCAGGGACAGGATGGATACGCAGTATTTT.